This T cell receptor beta chain is drawn from a study of cytomegalovirus exposure and HLA in healthy donors. This CDR3 has 14 residues. Germline CDR1 and CDR2: KGHSH and LQKENI. The germline V and J ends were trimmed by 1 base and 0 bases, with 7 bases remaining between them. The PCR used 60 Vbeta and 13 Jbeta primers. Only in-frame clones appear in the TCRdb table, and some are missing; sequencing was by immunoSEQ multiplex PCR. The sample lists about 110,000 clones, more than 60% occurring once. Regarding the study as a whole: Rarity marked most TCR sequences, yet some public TCRs occurred in many donors.

On this clone itself: Its antigen is still unknown.

The source is a male donor in good health and CMV-seronegative. V is TRBV18 and J is TRBJ2-7; D might be TRBD2 (5 bases). Material: PBMCs. The CDR3 spells CASSPRGFSYEQYF. In DNA form, the CDR3 reads TGTGCCAGCTCACCACGCGGGTTCTCCTACGAGCAGTACTTC.